What follows are 22 T cell receptor beta chains derived from one specimen sequenced in a study of shared clonotypes between healthy human individuals. Naive CD8 populations comprised CD45RO-negative cells positively selected for CCR7, excluding terminally differentiated effector memory CD45RA+ cells. Produced via immunoSEQ multiplex PCR; TCRdb's table is partial and in-frame only. The sample lists more than 2 million clones; 90% to 95% were seen once. The sequencing input was naive CD8+ T cells from PBMCs. The receptors shown here come from a young man in good health. Some clones in this sample may be carry-over from other donors' samples.

The V gene is TRBV25-1, the J gene TRBJ2-7, with unresolved D. V was clipped by 5 bases and J by 3 bases, with 20 bases between them. CDR3 length: 16 residues. Germline values: CDR1 MGHDK, CDR2 SYGVNS. CDR3 amino acids: CASSPFRGSNLYEQYF. The DNA for the CDR3 is TGTGCCAGCAGTCCCTTCCGCGGCAGCAACCTCTACGAGCAGTACTTC.

The J gene is TRBJ2-5, the V gene TRBV5-8; no clear D gene. The CDR3 contains 14 residues. The ends were cut back, 4 bases at V and 1 base at J, with 11 bases in the middle. CDR1 is SGHTS and CDR2 is YDEGEE in the germline V gene. The CDR3 DNA reads TGTGCCAGCAGCCACCTAACAGTCCAAGAGACCCAGTACTTC. Amino acid sequence: CASSHLTVQETQYF.

V gene TRBV29-1 combines with J gene TRBJ2-7; 8 bases fit TRBD2. Germline values: CDR1 SQVTM, CDR2 ANQGSEA. The CDR3 loop spans 11 amino acids. V lost 6 bases, J lost 6 bases, and 4 bases stayed unmatched. In nucleotides, the CDR3 is TGCAGCGTAGGACTAGCATCCGAGCAGTACTTC. This codes for CSVGLASEQYF.

The rearrangement links TRBV5-1 to TRBJ2-1; a possible D gene is TRBD2 (6 bases). Germline V gives CDR1 SGHRS, CDR2 YFSETQ. This CDR3 contains 15 residues. The ends were cut back, 7 bases at V and 0 bases at J, with 14 bases in the middle. CDR3 nucleotides: TGCGCCAGCGCCCCGGAGGGGAGCTCCTACAATGAGCAGTTCTTC. Its translation is CASAPEGSSYNEQFF.

Comment on this clone: Other DNA sequences of this sample code for an identical CDR3. The V and J genes are TRBV19 and TRBJ2-7; D is undetermined. The CDR3 extends over 14 amino acids. Trimming removed 1 base from V and 1 base from J, with 8 bases in between. Germline assignment: CDR1 LNHDA and CDR2 SQIVND (reference sequence). For the CDR3, the DNA is TGTGCCAGTAGTATAGGGACGGCTTCCTACGAGCAGTACTTC. Translation gives CASSIGTASYEQYF. Full variable domain (remainder filled in from reference TRBV19 and TRBJ2-7): DGGITQSPKYLFRKEGQNVTLSCEQNLNHDAMYWYRQDPGQGLRLIYYSQIVNDFQKGDIAEGYSVSREKKESFPLTVTSAQKNPTAFYLCASSIGTASYEQYFGPGTRLTVT.

Written as DNA, the CDR3 is TGTGCCAGCAGCTTAGTATCCAGCTCCTACGAGCAGTACTTC. It codes for CASSLVSSSYEQYF. The chain joins TRBV7-8 to TRBJ2-7; D unresolved. Germline-derived CDR1 and CDR2 are SGHVS and FQNEAQ. The CDR3 is made up of 14 amino acids. Trimming stripped 1 base from V and 0 bases from J, with 7 bases between. Complete variable domain (other parts from reference TRBV7-8 and TRBJ2-7): GAGVSQSPRYKVAKRGQDVALRCDPISGHVSLFWYQQALGQGPEFLTYFQNEAQLDKSGLPSDRFFAERPEGSVSTLKIQRTQQEDSAVYLCASSLVSSSYEQYFGPGTRLTVT.

This clone was recorded a few times. The genes are TRBV10-3 and TRBJ1-1; D not resolved. Looked up from germline, CDR1 is ENHRY and CDR2 is SYGVKD. This CDR3 has 13 amino acids. The CDR3 is CASRTDMNTEAFF. CDR3 sequence (DNA): TGTGCAAGTCGTACAGACATGAACACTGAAGCTTTCTTT.

The chain has TRBV2 and TRBJ2-7; 10 bases are shared with TRBD2. V trimming: 6 bases; J trimming: 2 bases; junction bases outside the gene matches: 7. Germline-derived CDR1 and CDR2 are SNHLY and FYNNEI. The CDR3 runs 15 residues. CDR3 coding DNA: TGTGCCAGCAGGACCGGGACTAGCGACCCCTACGAGCAGTACTTC. Translating gives CASRTGTSDPYEQYF.

This chain uses TRBV6-1 with TRBJ2-5; D gene ambiguous. V gave up 2 bases and J gave up 3 bases, with 10 bases separating them. This CDR3 region has 14 residues. Germline assignment: CDR1 MNHNS and CDR2 SASEGT. The CDR3 nucleotides are TGTGCCAGCAGTGAAAGGTCAGGAAAAGAGACCCAGTACTTC. Residues: CASSERSGKETQYF.

The J gene is TRBJ1-1, the V gene TRBV7-9, with D unresolved. V lost 8 bases and J 0 bases, leaving 13 bases between the germline ends. Germline lookup yields CDR1 SEHNR and CDR2 FQNEAQ (reference sequence). The CDR3 consists of 14 residues. The CDR3 nucleotides read TGTGCCAGCTTTAGGACGGTCATGAACACTGAAGCTTTCTTT. Its translation is CASFRTVMNTEAFF.

The CDR3 DNA reads TGTGCCACCAGCAAGCGAGGAGGTCCCCAAGAGACCCAGTACTTC. This translates into CATSKRGGPQETQYF. The chain employs TRBV15 and TRBJ2-5; D might be TRBD2 (5 bases). The germline V gene has CDR1 LNHNV and CDR2 YYDKDF (reference sequence). Trimming cost V 4 bases and J 1 base, with 13 bases left between them. This CDR3 has 15 residues.

V is TRBV28 and J is TRBJ2-1; D is uncertain. Trimming pared 8 bases from V and 7 bases from J, leaving 9 bases between. Germline CDR1 reads MDHEN; CDR2 reads SYDVKM. The CDR3 loop spans 11 amino acids. For the CDR3, the DNA is TGTGCCAGCCTTCTTGGGAATGAGCAGTTCTTC. Translating gives CASLLGNEQFF.

The CDR3 bases are TGTGCCAGCAGGTCCGTGGGACAGGGAGCCGAGCAGTACTTC. Residues: CASRSVGQGAEQYF. This rearrangement joins TRBV5-4 to TRBJ2-7, with 9 bases aligning to TRBD1. J lost 6 bases, V lost 5 bases, and 9 bases had no gene match. The germline V gene encodes CDR1 SGHNT and CDR2 YYREEE (reference sequence). The CDR3 sequence is 14 residues long.

This clone has only one observation. The chain recombines TRBV29-1 with TRBJ1-2, with 8 bases matching TRBD1. Germline V gene lookup returns CDR1 SQVTM and CDR2 ANQGSEA. J was trimmed by 8 bases and V by 4 bases; bases with no gene match: 3. This CDR3 region has 11 residues. The CDR3: CSVGTGNGYTF. The CDR3 DNA reads as TGCAGCGTTGGGACAGGGAACGGCTACACCTTC.

This sequence joins TRBV11-2 and TRBJ1-2; no clear D gene. The V end lost 3 bases, the J end lost 0 bases, and 11 bases lay between the germline ends. Germline CDR1 SGHAT, CDR2 FQNNGV. The CDR3 has 15 residues. CDR3 sequence: CASSFITSPNYGYTF. In DNA form, the CDR3 reads TGTGCCAGCAGCTTTATAACCAGTCCTAACTATGGCTACACCTTC.

This chain connects TRBV7-9 to TRBJ2-2; 14 nucleotides line up with TRBD2. Germline-derived CDR1 and CDR2 are SEHNR and FQNEAQ (reference sequence). The CDR3 totals 18 residues. The J segment lost 3 bases and the V segment lost 6 bases, leaving 9 bases of the junction unmatched. CDR3 nucleotide sequence: TGTGCCAGCAGACCCGGGACTAGCGGGAGTGATGACACCGGGGAGCTGTTTTTT. Protein sequence: CASRPGTSGSDDTGELFF.

Details on this clone: Distinct nucleotide sequences in the sample also encode this CDR3. The chain recombines TRBV7-9 with TRBJ1-2; 12 positions match TRBD1. Trimming at V came to 3 bases and at J to 7 bases, leaving 3 bases not matched to a gene. Germline assignment: CDR1 SEHNR and CDR2 FQNEAQ (reference sequence). The CDR3 length is 14 residues. The DNA for the CDR3 is TGTGCCAGCAGCTTGGGACAGGGGGCGTTTGGCTACACCTTC. This translates into CASSLGQGAFGYTF. Using reference TRBV7-9 and TRBJ1-2 for the parts outside the CDR3, the full variable domain is DTGVSQNPRHKITKRGQNVTFRCDPISEHNRLYWYRQTLGQGPEFLTYFQNEAQLEKSRLLSDRFSAERPKGSFSTLEIQRTEQGDSAMYLCASSLGQGAFGYTFGSGTRLTVV.

CDR3 protein: CASSLNGGGYEQYF. CDR3 nucleotide sequence: TGTGCCAGCAGCCTAAATGGAGGGGGGTACGAGCAGTACTTC. The genes are TRBV11-2 and TRBJ2-7; D tentatively reads TRBD1 or TRBD2 (6 bases each). The germline CDR1 and CDR2 sequences are SGHAT and FQNNGV. This CDR3 region has 14 residues. The V end lost 5 bases, the J end lost 4 bases, and 15 bases lay between the germline ends.

V and J are TRBV27 and TRBJ1-4, with D hard to call. This CDR3 is built from 13 residues. Germline values: CDR1 MNHEY, CDR2 SMNVEV (reference sequence). The V end was cut by 3 bases, the J end by 8 bases, with 10 bases between. CDR3 amino acids: CASSLMVGEKLFF. The CDR3, as DNA: TGTGCCAGCAGTTTGATGGTCGGGGAAAAACTGTTTTTT.

The V and J genes are TRBV15 and TRBJ1-4, with 7 nucleotides matching TRBD1. The CDR3 runs to 17 residues. Germline CDR1 reads LNHNV; CDR2 reads YYDKDF (reference sequence). V lost 1 base and J lost 5; bases outside the gene matches: 10. CDR3 protein: CATSRGGEGQNNEKLFF. CDR3 DNA sequence: TGTGCCACCAGCAGAGGGGGGGAGGGACAGAACAATGAAAAACTGTTTTTT.

The rearrangement uses TRBV15 and TRBJ2-3, with TRBD1 as a possible D gene (5 bases). The germline V and J ends were trimmed by 11 bases and 4 bases, with 19 bases remaining between them. This CDR3 has 14 amino acids. Germline V gene data show CDR1 as LNHNV and CDR2 as YYDKDF (reference sequence). The CDR3, as DNA: TGTGCCGTAGGGGCTAGTGGACCGGCAGATACGCAGTATTTT. Translated, it gives CAVGASGPADTQYF.

This chain joins TRBV5-8 and TRBJ2-1; tentatively, D is TRBD2 (5 bases). This CDR3 spans 18 amino acids. The V end was cut by 3 bases, the J end by 3 bases, with 22 bases between. CDR1 is SGHTS and CDR2 is YDEGEE in the germline V gene. The CDR3 loop is CASSSGVSQPKDYNEQFF. CDR3 in DNA: TGTGCCAGCAGCTCCGGGGTATCCCAGCCGAAGGACTACAATGAGCAGTTCTTC.